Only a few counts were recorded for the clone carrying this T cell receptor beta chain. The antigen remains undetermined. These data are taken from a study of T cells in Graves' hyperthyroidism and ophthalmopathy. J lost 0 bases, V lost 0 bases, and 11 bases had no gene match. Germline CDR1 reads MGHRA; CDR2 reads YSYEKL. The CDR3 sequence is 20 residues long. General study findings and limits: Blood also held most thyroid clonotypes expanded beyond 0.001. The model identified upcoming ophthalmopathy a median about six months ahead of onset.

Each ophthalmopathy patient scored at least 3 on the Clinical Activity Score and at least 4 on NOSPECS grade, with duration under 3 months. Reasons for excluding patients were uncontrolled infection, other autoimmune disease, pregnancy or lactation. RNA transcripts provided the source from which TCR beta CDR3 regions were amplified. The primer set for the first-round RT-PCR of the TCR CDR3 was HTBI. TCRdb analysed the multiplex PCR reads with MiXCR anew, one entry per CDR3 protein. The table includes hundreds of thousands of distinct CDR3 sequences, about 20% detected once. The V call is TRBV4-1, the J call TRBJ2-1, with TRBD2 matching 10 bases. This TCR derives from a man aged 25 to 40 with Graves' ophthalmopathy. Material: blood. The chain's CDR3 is CASSQEGVAGGPVSYNEQFF. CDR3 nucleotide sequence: TGCGCCAGCAGCCAAGAAGGGGTAGCGGGAGGCCCCGTCTCCTACAATGAGCAGTTCTTC.